A single sample is the source of the 28 T cell receptor beta chains below, sequenced in a study of blood T cells in healthy people across ages. Together with a sample-barcoded 5' primer, a J-beta primer mix was included in a second PCR lasting roughly 6 to 12 cycles. One entry per CDR3 protein, called by TCRdb with MiXCR from the 5' RACE reads. The profile shows roughly 1,000,000 distinct CDR3 sequences, about 25% of them singletons. These data also formed part of another study, on T cells of mothers and their children.

The sample comprised blood. These receptors were taken from a girl aged 2 to 9 in good health.

This chain connects TRBV7-9 to TRBJ2-7, with D maybe TRBD2 (6 bases). V was trimmed by 5 bases and J by 3 bases, leaving 23 bases between them. The CDR3 is 17 amino acids. Germline V gives CDR1 SEHNR, CDR2 FQNEAQ (reference sequence). CDR3 protein: CASSPEAFRGLGYEQYF. In DNA form, the CDR3 reads TGTGCCAGCAGCCCCGAAGCGTTTCGGGGGTTAGGCTACGAGCAGTACTTC.

The J gene is TRBJ1-2, the V gene TRBV6-2 or TRBV6-3; maybe TRBD1 (5 bases). Germline CDR1 reads MNHEY; CDR2 reads SVGEGT. CDR3 size: 14 residues. V dropped 0 bases and J dropped 8 bases, with 13 bases sitting between them. The CDR3 DNA sequence: TGTGCCAGCAGTTACTCGGGACCCGGCGGAGGCTACACCTTC. Amino acids: CASSYSGPGGGYTF.

This chain links TRBV5-1 with TRBJ2-5, with D possibly TRBD1 on 5 matching bases. Germline assignment: CDR1 SGHRS and CDR2 YFSETQ. Trimming removed 1 base from V and 2 bases from J, with 12 bases in between. The length of the CDR3 is 15 residues. CDR3 sequence: CASSLLGPQQETQYF. The CDR3 DNA sequence: TGCGCCAGCAGCTTGCTGGGGCCCCAACAAGAGACCCAGTACTTC.

This clonotype showed up just a few times. V and J are TRBV28 and TRBJ1-1; D is possibly TRBD1 (5 bases). V was trimmed by 2 bases and J by 0 bases, leaving 13 bases between them. CDR1 is MDHEN, CDR2 SYDVKM, per germline. This CDR3 has 16 residues. The CDR3 is CASSLGAQIMNTEAFF. CDR3 in DNA: TGTGCCAGCAGTTTAGGGGCCCAGATAATGAACACTGAAGCTTTCTTT.

There are a few counts of this clonotype. The rearrangement links TRBV5-5 to TRBJ2-3; D perhaps matches TRBD1 (6 bases). Germline V lookup: CDR1 SGHKS, CDR2 YYEKEE (reference sequence). V dropped 7 bases and J dropped 3 bases, with 9 bases sitting between them. This CDR3 comprises 12 residues. As DNA, the CDR3 is TGTGCCAGCGGACAGACGACAGATACGCAGTATTTT. As protein: CASGQTTDTQYF.

The genes are TRBV6-2 or TRBV6-3 and TRBJ1-1; 7 bases are shared with TRBD1. The germline CDR1 and CDR2 sequences are MNHEY and SVGEGT. V was clipped by 3 bases and J by 11 bases; unmatched bases: 12. The CDR3 has 14 amino acids. Written as DNA, the CDR3 is TGTGCCAGCAGTTATCCCCCTGTGGACAGGAAGGCTTTCTTT. It translates to CASSYPPVDRKAFF.

This clonotype has a handful of counts. The rearrangement uses TRBV4-2 and TRBJ1-2; D is undetermined. V lost 4 bases and J lost 8, with 8 bases in between. Germline V lookup: CDR1 LGHNA, CDR2 YNFKEQ. The CDR3 loop spans 11 amino acids. The CDR3 DNA follows: TGTGCCAGCAGCCGAGATGAGGGCTACACCTTC. It yields the protein CASSRDEGYTF.

The table lists this clonotype with a few counts. The junction differs from germline at one of its ends, possibly a read error. The chain employs TRBV4-1 and TRBJ1-6, with D uncertain. This CDR3 is built from 15 residues. Looked up from germline, CDR1 is MGHRA and CDR2 is YSYEKL. The CDR3 loop is CASSQEGRRNSPHHF. In nucleotides, the CDR3 is TGCGCCAGCAGCCAAGAAGGACGGAGAAATTCACCCCACCACTTT.

This clonotype has more than one count but fewer than ten. This rearrangement joins TRBV4-2 to TRBJ2-7; D might be TRBD1 (6 bases). The V and J ends lost 0 bases and 3 bases respectively, with 12 bases between them. This CDR3 region has 15 residues. Germline CDR1 is LGHNA and CDR2 is YNFKEQ. DNA of the CDR3: TGTGCCAGCAGCCAAGAACGGGGACACCACTACGAGCAGTACTTC. Translated, it gives CASSQERGHHYEQYF.

The V gene is TRBV3-1, the J gene TRBJ2-7; TRBD2 agrees at 7 bases. CDR3 length: 14 residues. V lost 3 bases and J lost 5; bases outside the gene matches: 7. Germline CDR1 LGHDT, CDR2 YNNKEL (reference sequence). The CDR3 protein is CASSQGWGGDEQYF. The DNA of the CDR3 is TGTGCCAGCAGCCAGGGGTGGGGGGGGGACGAGCAGTACTTC.

The chain carries TRBV6-5 and TRBJ2-7, with TRBD1 matching over 9 bases. CDR3 length equals 14 residues. Germline V gene sequence: CDR1 MNHEY, CDR2 SVGAGI. Trimming removed 5 bases from V and 7 bases from J; junction bases left unmatched: 9. This chain's CDR3 is CASSRQGGFWEQYF. Here the CDR3 DNA reads TGTGCCAGCAGTCGACAGGGGGGATTTTGGGAGCAGTACTTC.

The genes are TRBV6-5 and TRBJ1-4, with D possibly matching TRBD1 (6 bases). Germline V gene sequence: CDR1 MNHEY, CDR2 SVGAGI. There are 15 residues in the CDR3. With 4 bases removed from V and 8 bases from J, the gap between germline ends came to 17 bases. The CDR3 region has the DNA TGTGCCAGCAGTTCACTGCAGGGGACGGGGGAAAAACTGTTTTTT. It translates to CASSSLQGTGEKLFF.

On this clonotype: The junction shows a germline mismatch at one end, possibly a read error. V is TRBV7-7 and J is TRBJ2-3; D perhaps matches TRBD1 (5 bases). The CDR3 has 15 amino acids. Per the germline V gene, CDR1 is SSHAT and CDR2 is FNYEAQ (reference sequence). The CDR3 is CASSLGARVTDTQYF. As DNA, the CDR3 is TGTGCTAGCAGCTTAGGGGCCAGGGTGACAGATACGCAGTATTTT. The full variable domain, its missing parts supplied by reference TRBV7-7 and TRBJ2-3, is GAGVSQSPRYKVTKRGQDVTLRCDPISSHATLYWYQQALGQGPEFLTYFNYEAQPDKSGLPSDRFSAERPEGSISTLTIQRTEQRDSAMYRCASSLGARVTDTQYFGPGTRLTVL.

V is TRBV20-1 and J is TRBJ1-3; D unresolved. V was cut by 1 base and J by 2 bases, with 6 bases left in between. The CDR3 contains 13 residues. Looked up from germline, CDR1 is DFQATT and CDR2 is SNEGSKA (reference sequence). The CDR3 sequence is CSARARPGNTIYF. The DNA for the CDR3 is TGCAGTGCTAGAGCCAGGCCTGGAAACACCATATATTTT.

This clonotype was counted only a few times. The chain has TRBV28 and TRBJ2-3; D is perhaps TRBD2 (5 bases). The CDR3 contains 17 residues. V shed 3 bases and J shed 0 bases, with 16 bases lying between them. Germline assignment: CDR1 MDHEN and CDR2 SYDVKM. The CDR3 coding sequence is TGTGCCAGCAGTTTCTCTGGTAGCGAAGCTAGCACAGATACGCAGTATTTT. It codes for CASSFSGSEASTDTQYF.

V usage is TRBV28 and J usage is TRBJ1-1; no definite D call. Germline V lookup: CDR1 MDHEN, CDR2 SYDVKM. Deletions cut 6 bases from V and 6 bases from J, with 11 bases between. CDR3 length: 12 amino acids. In nucleotides, the CDR3 is TGTGCCAGCAGCTCCCCCGATGCTGAAGCTTTCTTT. Amino acids: CASSSPDAEAFF.

The rearrangement links TRBV7-2 to TRBJ2-7, with D maybe TRBD1 (6 bases). Per germline, CDR1 SGHTA and CDR2 FQGNSA. This CDR3 has 18 amino acids. The V and J ends lost 4 bases and 0 bases respectively, with 22 bases between them. Here the CDR3 reads CASSSPLVGGIYSYEQYF. The CDR3 DNA reads as TGTGCCAGCAGCTCACCCCTTGTAGGGGGTATATACTCCTACGAGCAGTACTTC.

J is TRBJ2-7 and V is TRBV27; tentatively, D is TRBD2 (6 bases). The CDR3 spans 15 residues. Trimming left V 3 bases short and J 2 bases short, with 14 bases between. Looked up from germline, CDR1 is MNHEY and CDR2 is SMNVEV (reference sequence). The CDR3 loop reads CASSFSAGNPYEQYF. The CDR3 region has the DNA TGTGCCAGCAGTTTCTCGGCGGGAAATCCCTACGAGCAGTACTTC.

This chain links TRBV4-2 with TRBJ2-6, with TRBD1 identical over 7 bases. The germline gives CDR1 LGHNA, CDR2 YNFKEQ. Trimming removed 1 base from V and 2 bases from J; junction bases left unmatched: 8. The CDR3 runs 18 residues. The CDR3, as DNA: TGTGCCAGCAGCCAAGTTTTAACAGGGGAAGCTGGGGCCAACGTCCTGACTTTC. Its translation: CASSQVLTGEAGANVLTF.

This clonotype was picked up many times. The rearrangement joins TRBV5-1 to TRBJ2-7; no definite D call. V was clipped by 0 bases and J by 0 bases, with 7 bases between them. The CDR3 loop spans 14 amino acids. Germline-derived CDR1 and CDR2 are SGHRS and YFSETQ. CDR3 in DNA: TGCGCCAGCAGCTTGGCGCAGAACTCCTACGAGCAGTACTTC. Translating it yields CASSLAQNSYEQYF.

CDR3 sequence: CSASRQGEFF. The CDR3 DNA reads as TGCAGTGCTAGCCGGCAAGGGGAGTTCTTC. The genes are TRBV20-1 and TRBJ2-1, with a possible D match to TRBD1 (5 bases). V lost 3 bases and J lost 14, with 11 bases in between. Germline V gives CDR1 DFQATT, CDR2 SNEGSKA (reference sequence). This CDR3 has 10 amino acids.

This clonotype was observed a few times. This chain links TRBV25-1 with TRBJ2-4; D may correspond to TRBD1 or TRBD2 (5 bases each). V lost 2 bases to trimming and J lost 6 bases, with 8 bases between them. Germline assignment: CDR1 MGHDK and CDR2 SYGVNS. The CDR3 spans 13 residues. The CDR3 loop reads CASSEAGGNIQYF. In nucleotides, the CDR3 is TGTGCCAGCAGTGAAGCTGGGGGAAACATTCAGTACTTC.

This clonotype showed up many times. V and J are TRBV6-5 and TRBJ2-5; TRBD2 is a possible D gene (6 bases). Germline V lookup: CDR1 MNHEY, CDR2 SVGAGI. There are 16 residues in the CDR3. Trimming took 0 bases from V and 3 from J, leaving 14 bases between them. The CDR3 DNA reads TGTGCCAGCAGTTACTCCCGGGGGTTGTTTGAAGAGACCCAGTACTTC. Translation: CASSYSRGLFEETQYF.

The chain uses TRBV7-9 and TRBJ2-1; TRBD2 agrees at 13 bases. The germline V gene has CDR1 SEHNR and CDR2 FQNEAQ (reference sequence). V shed 5 bases, J shed 3 bases, and the junction held 4 bases outside the gene matches. The CDR3 contains 16 residues. CDR3 residues: CASSGTSGVGYNEQFF. The CDR3, as DNA: TGTGCCAGCAGCGGGACTAGCGGGGTGGGCTACAATGAGCAGTTCTTC.

This chain links TRBV7-2 with TRBJ1-2; TRBD1 matches at 8 bases. The V and J ends lost 5 bases and 1 base, in that order; junction bases with no gene match: 15. This CDR3 has 18 amino acids. CDR1 and CDR2 (germline): SGHTA, FQGNSA. The CDR3 DNA reads TGTGCCAGCAGCATGGGACAGGCCTTCCCGTTAGTTAACTATGGCTACACCTTC. Protein product: CASSMGQAFPLVNYGYTF.

V is TRBV7-4 and J is TRBJ2-7; 14 nucleotides match TRBD2. Germline assignment: CDR1 SGHVT and CDR2 SQSDAQ. V was pared by 4 bases and J by 3 bases, with 11 bases of the junction left unmatched. The CDR3 has 18 residues. CDR3 nucleotide sequence: TGTGCCAGCAGCTCTCCACAGAGGGGACTAGCGGGAGTCTACGAGCAGTACTTC. Residues: CASSSPQRGLAGVYEQYF.

The rearrangement links TRBV12-3 or TRBV12-4 to TRBJ2-4, with D unresolved. The CDR3 totals 12 residues. Trimming removed 7 bases at V and 9 bases at J, with 13 bases between. The CDR3 DNA reads TGTGCCAGCACCCCGGGTGGACCCATTCAGTACTTC. Protein: CASTPGGPIQYF.

This clonotype has a handful of counts. The chain has TRBV4-1 and TRBJ1-6; D unclear. Germline lookup yields CDR1 MGHRA and CDR2 YSYEKL. V lost 4 bases and J lost 0, with 13 bases in between. The CDR3 has 17 amino acids. The CDR3 is CASSLHDGSSYNSPLHF. For the CDR3, the DNA is TGCGCCAGCAGCCTCCACGACGGCAGCTCCTATAATTCACCCCTCCACTTT.